The rows below give T cell receptor beta chains drawn from one sample of a study of blood T cell repertoires in COVID-19. Sequencing used immunoSEQ multiplex PCR; TCRdb keeps in-frame clones, though not all of them. The sample has around 100,000 clones; approximately 81% are singletons. The sequenced sample consisted of peripheral blood. The receptors originated from a human donor in a cohort sampled during active COVID-19. Each CDR3 is given with its conserved first and last residue.

cdr3_aa: CASSLDPPGGRNPLYEQYF
v_call: TRBV11-2
j_call: TRBJ2-7

cdr3_aa: CASSFGQGNEQYF
v_call: TRBV12-3/TRBV12-4
j_call: TRBJ2-7

cdr3_aa: CASRRTSGGYNEQFF
v_call: TRBV2
j_call: TRBJ2-1

cdr3_aa: CASSKYGLAGGTQYF
v_call: TRBV27
j_call: TRBJ2-3

cdr3_aa: CASSPGRGPSSYNSPLHF
v_call: TRBV6-2/TRBV6-3
j_call: TRBJ1-6

cdr3_aa: CASSPPMWPEAFF
v_call: TRBV12-3/TRBV12-4
j_call: TRBJ1-1

cdr3_aa: CASSSGGLNTGELFF
v_call: TRBV3-1/TRBV3-2
j_call: TRBJ2-2

cdr3_aa: CASSDRGLAFHYEQYF
v_call: TRBV28
j_call: TRBJ2-7

cdr3_aa: CASSLQGADYGYTF
v_call: TRBV7-8
j_call: TRBJ1-2

cdr3_aa: CASSLQELYSNQPQHF
v_call: TRBV5-5
j_call: TRBJ1-5

cdr3_aa: CASSPALRRHNQPQHF
v_call: TRBV19
j_call: TRBJ1-5

cdr3_aa: CASSLTGPGELFF
v_call: TRBV11-2
j_call: TRBJ2-2